These 28 T cell receptor beta chains originate from one sample sequenced in a study of OX40 agonist ivuxolimab in advanced cancers. The protocol was immunoSEQ multiplex PCR, while the TCRdb copy is restricted to in-frame clones and leaves out a portion. This sample has about 68,000 clones; about 80% occur once, and the top ten carry more than 1.4%. The sequences come from CD4+ or CD8+ T cells sorted from blood, collected in a trial of the OX40 agonist ivuxolimab. The receptors derive from an adult with an advanced solid tumor such as melanoma, head and neck, liver or kidney cancer.

This clone came up once. This chain links TRBV2 with TRBJ2-7; D is perhaps TRBD2 (6 bases). The CDR3 covers 14 residues. Trimming removed 4 bases from V and 7 bases from J, with 17 bases in between. Germline CDR1 and CDR2: SNHLY and FYNNEI. CDR3 amino acids: CASSVLRGLREQYF. CDR3 in DNA: TGTGCCAGCAGTGTTTTGCGGGGTCTTCGGGAGCAGTACTTC.

The V gene is TRBV6-1, the J gene TRBJ1-5, with 9 nucleotides matching TRBD1. The CDR3 sequence is 15 residues long. V lost 4 bases, J lost 4 bases, and 5 bases stayed unmatched. The germline CDR1 and CDR2 sequences are MNHNS and SASEGT. This CDR3 reads CASSALDRGNQPQHF. The CDR3 region has the DNA TGTGCCAGCAGTGCACTGGACAGGGGTAATCAGCCCCAGCATTTT.

The chain uses TRBV18 and TRBJ1-4; D gene ambiguous. The CDR3 totals 17 residues. Between the trimmed V and J ends, which lost 2 bases and 3 bases, there was a span of 16 bases. Germline assignment: CDR1 KGHSH and CDR2 LQKENI. The CDR3 region is CASSPVKSAISNEKLFF. CDR3 sequence (DNA): TGTGCCAGCTCACCAGTAAAGTCTGCTATTTCTAATGAAAAACTGTTTTTT.

This clone was detected a few times. The chain joins TRBV10-3 to TRBJ1-6; 9 nucleotides line up with TRBD1. V shed 3 bases and J 11 bases; nucleotides not matched to a gene: 14. Looked up from germline, CDR1 is ENHRY and CDR2 is SYGVKD. CDR3 length: 17 residues. In DNA, the CDR3 is TGTGCCATCAGTGACCTAACAGGGGGCGCCGCTCGGGCACCCCTCCACTTT. Protein: CAISDLTGGAARAPLHF.

This chain joins TRBV6-5 and TRBJ1-2; no clear D. The CDR3 has 11 residues. Germline V CDR1 and CDR2: MNHEY, SVGAGI. V lost 8 bases, J lost 0 bases, and 4 bases lay in between. CDR3 nucleotides: TGTGCCAGCTCAACTAACTATGGCTACACCTTC. It specifies CASSTNYGYTF.

The CDR3 nucleotides are TGTGCCAGCAGTTATCTGGGACAGGGGAACACAGATACGCAGTATTTT. It yields the protein CASSYLGQGNTDTQYF. The chain joins TRBV5-6 to TRBJ2-3, with 10 bases lining up with TRBD1. In germline, CDR1 is SGHDT, CDR2 YYEEEE. This CDR3 has 16 residues. Germline trimming cut 5 bases from V and 2 bases from J; bases unmatched to any gene: 8.

The genes are TRBV28 and TRBJ2-2; 8 nucleotides match TRBD1. V gave up 6 bases and J gave up 5 bases; unmatched junction bases: 11. Germline CDR1 MDHEN, CDR2 SYDVKM. The CDR3 spans 16 residues. CDR3 protein: CASSLMGQVNTGELFF. In DNA, the CDR3 is TGTGCCAGCAGCCTTATGGGACAGGTTAATACCGGGGAGCTGTTTTTT.

The chain recombines TRBV7-6 with TRBJ2-3, with TRBD2 identical over 11 bases. Germline CDR1 is SGHVS and CDR2 is FNYEAQ. The CDR3 runs 15 residues. The V segment lost 3 bases and the J segment 1 base; nucleotides outside the gene matches: 0. The CDR3 DNA is TGTGCCAGCAGCTTGACTAGCGGGGGCACAGATACGCAGTATTTT. Its translation: CASSLTSGGTDTQYF.

The chain has TRBV5-4 and TRBJ2-5, with TRBD1 identical over 9 bases. This CDR3 contains 14 residues. Losses at the gene ends were 4 bases for V and 5 bases for J; bases not matched to a gene: 6. CDR1 SGHNT and CDR2 YYREEE come from the germline V gene (reference sequence). The CDR3 sequence: CASSADRGWETQYF. The CDR3 DNA reads TGTGCCAGCAGCGCGGACAGGGGATGGGAGACCCAGTACTTC.

The genes are TRBV27 and TRBJ2-7; D not resolved. The germline CDR1 and CDR2 sequences are MNHEY and SMNVEV (reference sequence). V dropped 0 bases and J dropped 0 bases, with 12 bases sitting between them. CDR3 length equals 16 residues. The CDR3 reads CASSLSGRTTSYEQYF. As DNA, the CDR3 is TGTGCCAGCAGTTTATCAGGCAGGACCACCTCCTACGAGCAGTACTTC.

The chain uses TRBV5-1 and TRBJ1-2, with 9 bases lining up with TRBD1. CDR1 is SGHRS, CDR2 YFSETQ, per germline. V trimming: 1 base; J trimming: 7 bases; junction bases outside the gene matches: 2. The CDR3 runs to 13 residues. The CDR3 loop reads CASSLTGGSGYTF. The CDR3 DNA reads as TGCGCCAGCAGCTTGACAGGGGGCAGTGGCTACACCTTC.

This chain uses TRBV19 with TRBJ1-3; D might be TRBD1 (6 bases). The CDR3 runs to 16 residues. Trimming removed 7 bases from V and 0 bases from J, with 16 bases in between. Germline assignment: CDR1 LNHDA and CDR2 SQIVND (reference sequence). The CDR3 protein is CASNSKTGSSGNTIYF. Written as DNA, the CDR3 is TGTGCCAGTAACTCGAAGACAGGCAGCTCTGGAAACACCATATATTTT.

The chain is built from TRBV6-6 and TRBJ1-4, with D perhaps matching TRBD1 (5 bases). The CDR3 runs to 12 residues. The V end lost 7 bases, the J end lost 5 bases, and 8 bases lay between the germline ends. Per germline, CDR1 MNHNY and CDR2 SVGAGI (reference sequence). CDR3: CASTSGNEKLFF. The CDR3 nucleotides are TGTGCCAGCACCTCAGGGAATGAAAAACTGTTTTTT.

The sample holds a few counts of this clone. The CDR3, as DNA: TGTGCCAGAAGCCTGGGACAGGGAAGCACCGGGGAGCTGTTTTTT. It specifies CARSLGQGSTGELFF. The genes are TRBV5-3 and TRBJ2-2; TRBD1 matches at 9 bases. TRBV5-3 has ORF status, its function being uncertain. J lost 4 bases, V lost 4 bases, and 5 bases had no gene match. The CDR3 sequence is 15 residues long.

The chain combines TRBV28 with TRBJ2-3; D is ambiguous. The CDR3 is 17 amino acids. Trimming left V 6 bases short and J 6 bases short, with 25 bases between. The germline V gene encodes CDR1 MDHEN and CDR2 SYDVKM. CDR3 sequence: CASRTNDKKSGADTQYF. CDR3 bases: TGTGCCAGCAGAACCAACGACAAAAAATCGGGTGCGGATACGCAGTATTTT.

V usage is TRBV6-5 and J usage is TRBJ1-3; D is perhaps TRBD1 (5 bases). V shed 2 bases and J shed 3 bases, with 11 bases lying between them. CDR1 and CDR2 (germline): MNHEY, SVGAGI. The CDR3 has 15 amino acids. CDR3 sequence: CASSYLGTGGNTIYF. The CDR3 coding sequence is TGTGCCAGCAGTTACCTCGGGACGGGTGGAAACACCATATATTTT.

The table lists this clone with a few counts. The V gene is TRBV7-9, the J gene TRBJ2-2; D is unclear. CDR1 SEHNR and CDR2 FQNEAQ come from the germline V gene (reference sequence). Deletions cut 0 bases from V and 7 bases from J, with 6 bases between. CDR3 length: 13 amino acids. The CDR3 reads CASSLAPSGELFF. For the CDR3, the DNA is TGTGCCAGCAGCTTAGCCCCCAGCGGGGAGCTGTTTTTT.

The chain couples TRBV6-1 to TRBJ1-5; D is possibly TRBD1 (5 bases). The CDR3 length is 18 residues. The germline V and J ends were trimmed by 2 bases and 2 bases, with 19 bases remaining between them. Germline V gene data show CDR1 as MNHNS and CDR2 as SASEGT. This chain's CDR3 is CASSELAAGKVGNQPQHF. CDR3 sequence (DNA): TGTGCCAGCAGTGAATTGGCGGCAGGGAAGGTGGGCAATCAGCCCCAGCATTTT.

This clone appeared a few times. The chain is built from TRBV19 and TRBJ2-7; 8 positions agree with TRBD2. V lost 4 bases and J lost 0; bases outside the gene matches: 8. Germline V gene data show CDR1 as LNHDA and CDR2 as SQIVND (reference sequence). CDR3 size: 16 residues. Here the CDR3 DNA reads TGTGCCAGTAGTAGGGGTCCGGCGGGGGGCTCCTACGAGCAGTACTTC. Its protein is CASSRGPAGGSYEQYF.

This chain connects TRBV10-2 to TRBJ1-2; no clear D. V lost 3 bases and J 4 bases, leaving 6 bases between the germline ends. Germline values: CDR1 WSHSY, CDR2 SAAADI. The CDR3 is 12 amino acids. The CDR3 region is CASSDNGYGYTF. CDR3 nucleotides: TGCGCCAGCAGTGACAACGGCTATGGCTACACCTTC.

The chain has TRBV7-2 and TRBJ2-5, with 9 bases that match TRBD1. The CDR3 runs 16 residues. CDR1 is SGHTA, CDR2 FQGNSA, per germline. V dropped 2 bases and J dropped 6; count of bases not matched to a gene: 10. The CDR3 DNA is TGTGCCAGCAGCTTACCCAGGGACAGGGCCATGAAGACCCAGTACTTC. Its protein is CASSLPRDRAMKTQYF.

This chain uses TRBV27 with TRBJ2-7, with D unresolved. Germline V gives CDR1 MNHEY, CDR2 SMNVEV (reference sequence). V shed 3 bases and J shed 0 bases, with 6 bases lying between them. This CDR3 is built from 13 residues. The CDR3 loop reads CASSLGFSYEQYF. In DNA, the CDR3 is TGTGCCAGCAGTTTGGGGTTCTCCTACGAGCAGTACTTC.

The CDR3 reads CASSDTSGASYNEQFF. CDR3 coding DNA: TGTGCCAGCAGCGATACTAGCGGGGCCTCCTACAATGAGCAGTTCTTC. The gene calls are TRBV7-9 and TRBJ2-1; TRBD2 aligns across 10 bases. CDR3 length: 16 residues. Per the germline V gene, CDR1 is SEHNR and CDR2 is FQNEAQ (reference sequence). The junction had 4 bases not matched to a gene; V was cut back by 5 bases and J by 0 bases.

This clone was counted between two and nine times. The J gene is TRBJ1-5, the V gene TRBV7-9, with D uncertain. The CDR3 covers 14 residues. The V end was cut by 0 bases, the J end by 0 bases, with 3 bases between. The germline V gene has CDR1 SEHNR and CDR2 FQNEAQ (reference sequence). DNA of the CDR3: TGTGCCAGCAGCTTAGCGAATAGCAATCAGCCCCAGCATTTT. It encodes CASSLANSNQPQHF.

V is TRBV28 and J is TRBJ2-5, with 11 positions matching TRBD1. CDR1 and CDR2 from the germline V gene are MDHEN and SYDVKM. With V trimmed by 2 bases and J by 5 bases, 4 bases remained unmatched. The CDR3 totals 15 residues. The CDR3 sequence: CASSLGGTGGETQYF. The CDR3 bases are TGTGCCAGCAGTTTAGGAGGGACAGGGGGTGAGACCCAGTACTTC. The variable domain in full, with the rest retrieved from reference TRBV28 and TRBJ2-5, is DVKVTQSSRYLVKRTGEKVFLECVQDMDHENMFWYRQDPGLGLRLIYFSYDVKMKEKGDIPEGYSVSREKKERFSLILESASTNQTSMYLCASSLGGTGGETQYFGPGTRLLVL.

This rearrangement joins TRBV20-1 to TRBJ1-2, with D perhaps matching TRBD1 (6 bases). V shed 6 bases and J shed 8 bases, with 13 bases lying between them. Germline CDR1 DFQATT, CDR2 SNEGSKA (reference sequence). This CDR3 has 11 amino acids. The CDR3 nucleotides are TGCAGTGCCCTAGACAGGTTCGGCTACACCTTC. This encodes CSALDRFGYTF.

This sequence joins TRBV29-1 and TRBJ1-1; weak D call: TRBD1 (6 bases). Trimming took off 3 bases at V and 0 bases at J, with 8 bases between the two ends. The CDR3 covers 13 residues. CDR1 SQVTM and CDR2 ANQGSEA come from the germline V gene. DNA of the CDR3: TGCAGCGTTGACGGACAGATGAACACTGAAGCTTTCTTT. Its protein product is CSVDGQMNTEAFF.

This clone was observed a few times. The chain links TRBV29-1 to TRBJ2-1; TRBD1 or TRBD2 may be the D gene (5 bases each). Germline values: CDR1 SQVTM, CDR2 ANQGSEA. This CDR3 spans 10 amino acids. Trimming removed 6 bases at V and 5 bases at J, with 5 bases between. CDR3 coding DNA: TGCAGCGTGGGGGACAATGAGCAGTTCTTC. This codes for CSVGDNEQFF.